The entry below gives a single T cell receptor beta chain sequence along with its context. Its cognate antigen is unknown. A universal primer binding site was introduced by template switching. The final cDNA contained unique molecular identifiers. TCRdb redid the calling of the 5' RACE reads with MiXCR, one entry per CDR3 protein. There are 400,000 or so distinct CDR3 sequences in the sample; approximately 9.1% occur only once, and roughly 8.7% lies in the top ten. The data stem from a study of identical twins. Trimming cost V 3 bases and J 8 bases, with 13 bases left between them. Germline V CDR1 and CDR2: ENHRY, SYGVKD. The length of the CDR3 is 14 residues. Study-wide findings and caveats: Invariant cells of the MAIT and iNKT types might have partly distorted the zero-insertion analyses. Models predicted less out-of-frame TCR alpha sharing in monozygotic twins than was found.

This receptor was identified in a woman aged 50 to 65 in good health. Sequenced material: naive T cells sorted from blood. V and J are TRBV10-3 and TRBJ1-4; possibly TRBD1 for D (5 bases). The CDR3 region has the DNA TGTGCCATCAGTGAAACCCAGGGTCGAGAAAAACTGTTTTTT. This gives the protein CAISETQGREKLFF.